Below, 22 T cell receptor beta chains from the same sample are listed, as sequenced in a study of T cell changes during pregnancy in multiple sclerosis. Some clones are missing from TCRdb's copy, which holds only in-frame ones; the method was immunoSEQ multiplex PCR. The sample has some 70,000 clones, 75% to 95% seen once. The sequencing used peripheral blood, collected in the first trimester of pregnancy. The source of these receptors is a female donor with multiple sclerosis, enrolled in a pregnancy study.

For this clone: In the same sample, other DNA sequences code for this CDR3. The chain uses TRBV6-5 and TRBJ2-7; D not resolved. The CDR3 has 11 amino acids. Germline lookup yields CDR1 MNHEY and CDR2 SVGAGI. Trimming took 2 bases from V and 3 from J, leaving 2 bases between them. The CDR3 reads CASSYRYEQYF. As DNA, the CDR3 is TGTGCCAGCAGTTACCGCTACGAGCAGTACTTC.

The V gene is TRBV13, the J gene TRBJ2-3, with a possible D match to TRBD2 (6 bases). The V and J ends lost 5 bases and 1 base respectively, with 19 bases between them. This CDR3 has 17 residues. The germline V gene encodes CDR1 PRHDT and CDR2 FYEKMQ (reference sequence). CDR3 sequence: CASSTRGLLTRTDTQYF. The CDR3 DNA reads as TGTGCCAGCAGCACCCGGGGACTGCTAACTCGCACAGATACGCAGTATTTT.

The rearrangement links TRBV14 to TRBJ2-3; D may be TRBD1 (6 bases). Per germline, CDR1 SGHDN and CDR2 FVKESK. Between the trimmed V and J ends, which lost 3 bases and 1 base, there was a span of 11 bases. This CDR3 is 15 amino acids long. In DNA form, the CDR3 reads TGTGCCAGCAGCCATGTCAAGGGGGGCACAGATACGCAGTATTTT. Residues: CASSHVKGGTDTQYF.

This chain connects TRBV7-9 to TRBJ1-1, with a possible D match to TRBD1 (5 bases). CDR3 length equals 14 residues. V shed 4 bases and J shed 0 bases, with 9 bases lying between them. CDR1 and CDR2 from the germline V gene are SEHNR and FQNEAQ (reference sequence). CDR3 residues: CASSSDSMNTEAFF. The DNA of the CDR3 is TGTGCCAGCAGCTCCGACAGCATGAACACTGAAGCTTTCTTT.

The DNA for the CDR3 is TGTGCCAGCAGTCCGACAGGCGGCTCCTACAATGAGCAGTTCTTC. This gives the protein CASSPTGGSYNEQFF. The rearrangement joins TRBV6-5 to TRBJ2-1; a weak D match, TRBD1 (6 bases). CDR1 is MNHEY, CDR2 SVGAGI, per germline. The CDR3 runs 15 residues. V was trimmed by 5 bases and J by 0 bases, leaving 11 bases between them.

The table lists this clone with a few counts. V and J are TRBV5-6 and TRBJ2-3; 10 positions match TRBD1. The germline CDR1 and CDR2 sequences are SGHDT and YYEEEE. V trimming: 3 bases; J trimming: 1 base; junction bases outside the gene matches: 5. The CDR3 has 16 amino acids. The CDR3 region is CASSYRDRGRTDTQYF. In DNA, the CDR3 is TGTGCCAGCAGCTACCGGGACAGGGGACGCACAGATACGCAGTATTTT. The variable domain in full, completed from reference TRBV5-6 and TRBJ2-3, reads DAGVTQSPTHLIKTRGQQVTLRCSPKSGHDTVSWYQQALGQGPQFIFQYYEEEERQRGNFPDRFSGHQFPNYSSELNVNALLLGDSALYLCASSYRDRGRTDTQYFGPGTRLTVL.

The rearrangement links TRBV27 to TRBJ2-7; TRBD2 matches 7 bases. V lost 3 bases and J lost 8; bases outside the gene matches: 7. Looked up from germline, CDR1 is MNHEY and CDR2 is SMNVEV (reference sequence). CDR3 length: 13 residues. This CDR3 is CASSFRGRDKQYF. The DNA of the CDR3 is TGTGCCAGCAGTTTCCGCGGGAGAGACAAGCAGTACTTC.

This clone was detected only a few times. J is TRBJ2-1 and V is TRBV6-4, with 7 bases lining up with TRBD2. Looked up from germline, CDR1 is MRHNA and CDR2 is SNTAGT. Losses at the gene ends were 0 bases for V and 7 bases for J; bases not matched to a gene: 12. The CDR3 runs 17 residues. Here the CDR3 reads CASSDSGREGVMNEQFF. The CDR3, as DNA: TGTGCCAGCAGTGACTCTGGGAGGGAAGGGGTTATGAATGAGCAGTTCTTC.

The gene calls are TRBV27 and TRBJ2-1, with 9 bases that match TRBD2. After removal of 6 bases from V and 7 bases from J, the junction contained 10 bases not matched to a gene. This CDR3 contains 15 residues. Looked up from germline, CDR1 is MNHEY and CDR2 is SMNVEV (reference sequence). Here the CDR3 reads CASRPPSGIPNEQFF. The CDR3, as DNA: TGTGCCAGCAGGCCACCTAGCGGGATTCCTAATGAGCAGTTCTTC.

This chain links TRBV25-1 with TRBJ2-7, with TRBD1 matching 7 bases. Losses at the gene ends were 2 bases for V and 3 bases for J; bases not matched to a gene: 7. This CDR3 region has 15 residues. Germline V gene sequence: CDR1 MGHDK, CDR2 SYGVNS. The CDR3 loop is CASSEGDSPFYEQYF. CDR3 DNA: TGTGCCAGCAGTGAAGGGGACAGCCCCTTCTACGAGCAGTACTTC.

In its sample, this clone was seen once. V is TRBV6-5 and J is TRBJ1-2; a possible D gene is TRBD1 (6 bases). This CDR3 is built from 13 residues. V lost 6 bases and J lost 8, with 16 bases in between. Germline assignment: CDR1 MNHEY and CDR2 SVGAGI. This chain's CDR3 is CASRDSPRSGYTF. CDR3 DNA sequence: TGTGCCAGCAGGGACAGTCCTCGTTCGGGCTACACCTTC.

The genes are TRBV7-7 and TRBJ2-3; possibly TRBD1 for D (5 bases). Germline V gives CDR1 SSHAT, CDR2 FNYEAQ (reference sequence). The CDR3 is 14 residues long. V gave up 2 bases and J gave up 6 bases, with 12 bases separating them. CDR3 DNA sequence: TGTGCCAGCAGCTTAACATTCGCAGGGGATACGCAGTATTTT. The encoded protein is CASSLTFAGDTQYF.

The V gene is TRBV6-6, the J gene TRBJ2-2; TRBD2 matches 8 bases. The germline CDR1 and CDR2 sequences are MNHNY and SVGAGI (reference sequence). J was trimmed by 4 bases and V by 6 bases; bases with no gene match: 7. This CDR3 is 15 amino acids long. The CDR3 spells CASRKAGVSTGELFF. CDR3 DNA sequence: TGTGCCAGCAGGAAAGCGGGAGTAAGCACCGGGGAGCTGTTTTTT.

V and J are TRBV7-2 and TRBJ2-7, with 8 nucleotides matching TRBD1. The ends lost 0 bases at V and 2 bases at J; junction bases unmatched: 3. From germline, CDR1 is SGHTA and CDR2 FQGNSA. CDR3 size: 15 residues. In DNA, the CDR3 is TGTGCCAGCAGCTTAGCTGGGACAGGAACCTACGAGCAGTACTTC. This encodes CASSLAGTGTYEQYF.

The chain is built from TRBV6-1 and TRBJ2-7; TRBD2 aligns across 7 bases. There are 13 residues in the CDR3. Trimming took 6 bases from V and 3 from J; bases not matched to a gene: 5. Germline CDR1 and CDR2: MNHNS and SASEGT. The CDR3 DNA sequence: TGTGCCAGCAGGGCTAGCGGAGTCTACGAGCAGTACTTC. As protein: CASRASGVYEQYF.

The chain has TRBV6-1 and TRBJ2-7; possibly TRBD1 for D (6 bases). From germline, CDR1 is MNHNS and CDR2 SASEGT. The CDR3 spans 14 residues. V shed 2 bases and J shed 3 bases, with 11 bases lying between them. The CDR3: CASSENRDLYEQYF. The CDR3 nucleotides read TGTGCCAGCAGTGAAAACAGGGACCTCTACGAGCAGTACTTC.

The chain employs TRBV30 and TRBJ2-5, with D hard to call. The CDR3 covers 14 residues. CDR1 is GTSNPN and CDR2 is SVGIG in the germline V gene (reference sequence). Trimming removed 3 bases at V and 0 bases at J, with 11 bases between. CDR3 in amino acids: CAWRRLLYQETQYF. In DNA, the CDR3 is TGTGCCTGGAGGCGACTCCTGTACCAAGAGACCCAGTACTTC.

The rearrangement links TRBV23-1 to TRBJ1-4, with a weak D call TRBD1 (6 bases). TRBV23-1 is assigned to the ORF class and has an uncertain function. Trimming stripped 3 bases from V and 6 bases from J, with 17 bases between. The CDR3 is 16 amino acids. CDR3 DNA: TGCGCCAGCAGTCAGGGACGGGGAGGGGGTCATGAAAAACTGTTTTTT. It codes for CASSQGRGGGHEKLFF.

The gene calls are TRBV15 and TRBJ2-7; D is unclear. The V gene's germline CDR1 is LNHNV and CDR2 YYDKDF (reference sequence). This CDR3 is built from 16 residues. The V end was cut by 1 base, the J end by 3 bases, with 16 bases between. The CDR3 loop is CATSRADRAPHYEQYF. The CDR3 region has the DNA TGTGCCACCAGCAGAGCCGACCGAGCGCCACACTACGAGCAGTACTTC.

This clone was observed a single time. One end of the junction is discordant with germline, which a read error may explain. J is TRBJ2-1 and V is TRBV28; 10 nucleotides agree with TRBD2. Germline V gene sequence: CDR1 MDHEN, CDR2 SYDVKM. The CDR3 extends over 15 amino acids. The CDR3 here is CASNLPGTSANEQFF. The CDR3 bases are TGTGCCAGCAATTTACCCGGGACTAGCGCAAATGAGCAGTTCTTC.

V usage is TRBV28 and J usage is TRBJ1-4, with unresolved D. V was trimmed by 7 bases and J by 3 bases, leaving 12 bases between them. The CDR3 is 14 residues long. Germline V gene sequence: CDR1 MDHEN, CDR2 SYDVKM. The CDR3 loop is CASIARRPNEKLFF. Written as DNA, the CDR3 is TGTGCCAGCATCGCCCGGCGGCCTAATGAAAAACTGTTTTTT.

This chain's CDR3 is CASSLGGDRGYTF. In nucleotides, the CDR3 is TGTGCCAGCAGCTTAGGCGGGGATCGTGGCTACACCTTC. The V and J genes are TRBV7-7 and TRBJ1-2; D is unresolved. CDR3 size: 13 residues. Germline V gene sequence: CDR1 SSHAT, CDR2 FNYEAQ (reference sequence). V lost 1 base to trimming and J lost 7 bases, with 10 bases between them.